This passage covers 11 T cell receptor beta chains from one sample sequenced in a study of monozygotic twins with inflammatory bowel disease. Reanalyzing the 5' RACE reads, TCRdb keeps one entry per CDR3 protein, without DNA. Recorded for this sample: about 160,000 distinct CDR3 sequences. The sequenced material came from blood. The receptors here all came from a human donor with ulcerative colitis or Crohn's disease, or a healthy co-twin of an affected twin (not recorded which).

The rearrangement joins TRBV20-1 to TRBJ2-5; the TRBD2 assignment by TCRdb is unverifiable without DNA. Germline CDR1 DFQATT, CDR2 SNEGSKA (reference sequence). This CDR3 has 14 residues. CDR3 loop: CSARPTLGKETQYF.

The V call is TRBV10-3, the J call TRBJ2-7; the D call of TRBD2 rests on TCRdb alone, since no DNA is present to check it. Germline V gives CDR1 ENHRY, CDR2 SYGVKD. This CDR3 is 14 amino acids long. The CDR3 here is CAISPLAGEIEQYF.

The gene calls are TRBV5-1 and TRBJ2-5; TCRdb reports TRBD2, a call that lacks DNA to check it against. Germline CDR1 SGHRS, CDR2 YFSETQ. This CDR3 spans 15 amino acids. CDR3 amino acids: CASSLSTAQGETQYF.

The V call is TRBV27, the J call TRBJ2-3; TCRdb lists TRBD2, though no DNA is available to test this call. The CDR3 loop spans 15 amino acids. The germline CDR1 and CDR2 sequences are MNHEY and SMNVEV (reference sequence). The CDR3 reads CASSRQRGGIYTQYF.

The V gene is TRBV12-3 or TRBV12-4, the J gene TRBJ2-2; TCRdb indicates TRBD1, and absent DNA this call remains unverified. The CDR3 consists of 15 residues. CDR3 in amino acids: CASSHIRGVTGELFF.

The gene calls are TRBV27 and TRBJ2-7. This CDR3 has 11 residues. Germline loops: CDR1 MNHEY, CDR2 SMNVEV (reference sequence). CDR3 sequence reads: CASRGSYEQYF.

V and J are TRBV19 and TRBJ2-1; there is no DNA to check the TCRdb D call of TRBD1. CDR3 length equals 14 residues. Looked up from germline, CDR1 is LNHDA and CDR2 is SQIVND (reference sequence). CDR3 region: CASSMRDSHNEQFF.

The rearrangement joins TRBV28 to TRBJ2-7. The CDR3 contains 14 residues. Germline V gives CDR1 MDHEN, CDR2 SYDVKM. This CDR3 reads CASNSGLLTYEQYF.

This sequence joins TRBV20-1 and TRBJ2-5; lacking DNA, the TRBD1 call made by TCRdb goes unchecked. Per germline, CDR1 DFQATT and CDR2 SNEGSKA (reference sequence). The CDR3 consists of 14 residues. This CDR3 is CSAREVAGGMAQYF.

The chain links TRBV7-9 to TRBJ1-1. The CDR3 has 13 amino acids. Germline V gene data show CDR1 as SEHNR and CDR2 as FQNEAQ (reference sequence). The CDR3 reads CASSVHSNTEAFF. Complete variable domain (other parts from reference TRBV7-9 and TRBJ1-1): DTGVSQNPRHKITKRGQNVTFRCDPISEHNRLYWYRQTLGQGPEFLTYFQNEAQLEKSRLLSDRFSAERPKGSFSTLEIQRTEQGDSAMYLCASSVHSNTEAFFGQGTRLTVV.

This chain uses TRBV5-4 with TRBJ2-3. Germline CDR1 and CDR2: SGHNT and YYREEE (reference sequence). The length of the CDR3 is 13 residues. The CDR3 is CASSTVSTDTQYF.